Presented here are 13 T cell receptor beta chains from one specimen sequenced in a study of cytomegalovirus exposure and HLA in healthy donors. Researchers ran the PCR with 60 Vbeta and 13 Jbeta primers. Some clones are missing from TCRdb's copy, which holds only in-frame ones; the method was immunoSEQ multiplex PCR. The table lists 150,000 to 180,000 clones, about 80% of them singletons. Material for sequencing was PBMCs. The receptors derive from a middle-aged woman in good health and CMV-seronegative.

V gene TRBV28 combines with J gene TRBJ2-1; 9 positions match TRBD1. CDR1 and CDR2 from the germline V gene are MDHEN and SYDVKM. The CDR3 is made up of 13 amino acids. The J segment lost 6 bases and the V segment lost 9 bases, leaving 6 bases of the junction unmatched. The CDR3 here is CASGQGTFNEQFF. In DNA, the CDR3 is TGTGCCAGTGGACAGGGGACCTTCAATGAGCAGTTCTTC.

This sequence joins TRBV27 and TRBJ1-2; D gene ambiguous. The V end lost 5 bases, the J end lost 7 bases, and 8 bases lay between the germline ends. This CDR3 is 11 amino acids long. Germline loops: CDR1 MNHEY, CDR2 SMNVEV (reference sequence). CDR3 in DNA: TGTGCCAGCAGTGATGGGAGTGGCTACACCTTC. Protein sequence: CASSDGSGYTF.

CDR3 in amino acids: CASSLVFRGSNEKLFF. The CDR3 DNA reads as TGTGCCAGCAGCTTGGTGTTTCGAGGATCTAATGAAAAACTGTTTTTT. The V and J genes are TRBV5-4 and TRBJ1-4; D remains unclear. The CDR3 is 16 amino acids. Deletions cut 0 bases from V and 3 bases from J, with 12 bases between. The germline CDR1 and CDR2 sequences are SGHNT and YYREEE (reference sequence).

The table lists this clone with a few counts. The V gene is TRBV18, the J gene TRBJ1-2; D remains unclear. V dropped 3 bases and J dropped 4 bases, with 9 bases sitting between them. Germline CDR1 KGHSH, CDR2 LQKENI. CDR3 length: 13 residues. The CDR3 bases are TGTGCCAGCTCACCCCGCGGCAGCTATGGCTACACCTTC. It specifies CASSPRGSYGYTF.

This sequence joins TRBV18 and TRBJ1-1; no clear D. The CDR3 extends over 14 amino acids. Per the germline V gene, CDR1 is KGHSH and CDR2 is LQKENI. The V gene lost 2 bases and the J gene lost 3 bases, with 10 bases spanning the gap. CDR3 loop: CASSPMNEDTEAFF. In nucleotides, the CDR3 is TGTGCCAGCTCACCAATGAATGAGGACACTGAAGCTTTCTTT.

The chain combines TRBV10-3 with TRBJ2-2, with TRBD1 matching over 10 bases. V dropped 10 bases and J dropped 5; count of bases not matched to a gene: 16. In germline, CDR1 is ENHRY, CDR2 SYGVKD. The CDR3 is 17 amino acids. Written as DNA, the CDR3 is TGTGCCACCAGAGACAGCGCCGGGACAGGGGAAACCGGGGAGCTGTTTTTT. Protein: CATRDSAGTGETGELFF.

CDR3 in DNA: TGTGCCAGCAGCGCGAGACAGGGCGCGGATTCACCCCTCCACTTT. It specifies CASSARQGADSPLHF. This chain connects TRBV7-2 to TRBJ1-6, with 7 bases that match TRBD1. This CDR3 comprises 15 residues. Germline V gene sequence: CDR1 SGHTA, CDR2 FQGNSA. V lost 5 bases to trimming and J lost 8 bases; unmatched junction nucleotides: 9.

The V and J genes are TRBV7-6 and TRBJ1-1; D remains ambiguous. Germline CDR1 is SGHVS and CDR2 is FNYEAQ. The CDR3 has 15 residues. The ends were cut back, 5 bases at V and 6 bases at J, with 19 bases in the middle. The CDR3 is CASSPEVGGGAEAFF. The CDR3 bases are TGTGCCAGCAGCCCGGAGGTGGGAGGCGGCGCTGAAGCTTTCTTT. The whole variable domain, filled in from reference TRBV7-6 and TRBJ1-1, reads GAGVSQSPRYKVTKRGQDVALRCDPISGHVSLYWYRQALGQGPEFLTYFNYEAQQDKSGLPNDRFSAERPEGSISTLTIQRTEQRDSAMYRCASSPEVGGGAEAFFGQGTRLTVV.

The J gene is TRBJ2-7, the V gene TRBV10-1; 8 nucleotides align to TRBD2. The germline V gene has CDR1 WNHNN and CDR2 SYGVQD (reference sequence). The J segment lost 2 bases and the V segment lost 4 bases, leaving 7 bases of the junction unmatched. The CDR3 sequence is 15 residues long. As DNA, the CDR3 is TGCGCCAGCAGTGTATCTAGCGGGTCCGCCTACGAGCAGTACTTC. The encoded protein is CASSVSSGSAYEQYF.

The rearrangement links TRBV10-3 to TRBJ1-3; D ambiguous. Looked up from germline, CDR1 is ENHRY and CDR2 is SYGVKD. Trimming removed 2 bases at V and 4 bases at J, with 12 bases between. This CDR3 comprises 15 residues. The CDR3 bases are TGTGCCATCAGTGAGAAGGGAGGGTTCGGAAACACCATATATTTT. It is translated as CAISEKGGFGNTIYF.

The V and J genes are TRBV6-1 and TRBJ1-5; the D gene is possibly TRBD1 (5 bases). V was shortened by 0 bases and J by 4 bases, with 16 bases between the two germline ends. There are 17 residues in the CDR3. The germline V gene encodes CDR1 MNHNS and CDR2 SASEGT. The CDR3 sequence: CASSEADFTGGNQPQHF. CDR3 DNA sequence: TGTGCCAGCAGTGAAGCGGACTTTACGGGGGGGAATCAGCCCCAGCATTTT.

The chain uses TRBV7-9 and TRBJ1-5; D is ambiguous. The CDR3 runs 14 residues. The V gene lost 3 bases and the J gene lost 4 bases, with 10 bases spanning the gap. Germline values: CDR1 SEHNR, CDR2 FQNEAQ (reference sequence). CDR3 in amino acids: CASSLVGSNQPQHF. In DNA form, the CDR3 reads TGTGCCAGCAGCTTGGTAGGGAGTAATCAGCCCCAGCATTTT.

This clone has just a few counts. The V gene is TRBV6-4, the J gene TRBJ1-1; D is perhaps TRBD1 (5 bases). CDR3 length: 14 amino acids. Germline CDR1 MRHNA, CDR2 SNTAGT. V dropped 5 bases and J dropped 1 base, with 11 bases sitting between them. CDR3 sequence: CASSPGQWNTEAFF. As DNA, the CDR3 is TGTGCCAGCAGTCCAGGGCAATGGAACACTGAAGCTTTCTTT.